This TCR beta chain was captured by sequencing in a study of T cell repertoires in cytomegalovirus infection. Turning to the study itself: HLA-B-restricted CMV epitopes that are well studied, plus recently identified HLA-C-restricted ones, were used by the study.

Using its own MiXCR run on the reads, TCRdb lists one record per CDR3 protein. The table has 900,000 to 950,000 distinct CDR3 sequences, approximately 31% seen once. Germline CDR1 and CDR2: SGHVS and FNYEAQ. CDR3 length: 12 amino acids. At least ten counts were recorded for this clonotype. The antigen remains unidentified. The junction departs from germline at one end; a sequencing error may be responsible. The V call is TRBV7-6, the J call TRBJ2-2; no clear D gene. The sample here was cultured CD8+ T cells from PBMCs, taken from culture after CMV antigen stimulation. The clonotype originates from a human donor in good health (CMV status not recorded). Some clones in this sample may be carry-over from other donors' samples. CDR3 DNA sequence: TGTGCTAGCAGCCAGGTCACCGGGGAGCTGTTTTTT. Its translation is CASSQVTGELFF.